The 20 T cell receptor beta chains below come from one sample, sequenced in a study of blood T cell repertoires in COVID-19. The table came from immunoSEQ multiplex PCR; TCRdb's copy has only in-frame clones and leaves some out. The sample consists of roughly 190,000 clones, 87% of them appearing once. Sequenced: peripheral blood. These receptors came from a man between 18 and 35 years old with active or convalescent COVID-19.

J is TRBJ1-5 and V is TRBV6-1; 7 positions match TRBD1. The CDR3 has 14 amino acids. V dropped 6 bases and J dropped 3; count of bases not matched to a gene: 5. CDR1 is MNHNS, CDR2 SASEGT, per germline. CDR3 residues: CASSLGQDNQPQHF. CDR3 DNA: TGTGCCAGCAGCCTAGGACAGGACAATCAGCCCCAGCATTTT.

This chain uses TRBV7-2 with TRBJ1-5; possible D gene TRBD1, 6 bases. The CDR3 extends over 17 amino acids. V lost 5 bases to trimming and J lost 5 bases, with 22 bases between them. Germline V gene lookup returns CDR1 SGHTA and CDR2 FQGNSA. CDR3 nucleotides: TGTGCCAGCAGCCACCGACATGAGACAGGAATGTATCAGCCCCAGCATTTT. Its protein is CASSHRHETGMYQPQHF. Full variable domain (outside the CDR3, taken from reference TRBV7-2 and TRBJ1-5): GAGVSQSPSNKVTEKGKDVELRCDPISGHTALYWYRQSLGQGLEFLIYFQGNSAPDKSGLPSDRFSAERTGGSVSTLTIQRTQQEDSAVYLCASSHRHETGMYQPQHFGDGTRLSIL.

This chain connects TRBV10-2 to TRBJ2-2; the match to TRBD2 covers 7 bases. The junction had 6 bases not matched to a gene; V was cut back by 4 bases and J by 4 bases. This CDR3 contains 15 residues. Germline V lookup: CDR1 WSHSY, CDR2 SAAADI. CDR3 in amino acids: CASSAEREFTGELFF. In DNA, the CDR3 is TGCGCCAGCAGTGCTGAGCGGGAATTCACCGGGGAGCTGTTTTTT.

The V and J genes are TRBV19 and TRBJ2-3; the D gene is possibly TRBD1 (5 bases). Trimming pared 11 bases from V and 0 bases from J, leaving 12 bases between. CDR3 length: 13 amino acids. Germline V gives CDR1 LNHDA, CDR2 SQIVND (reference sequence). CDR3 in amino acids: CAGSDRSTDTQYF. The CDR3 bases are TGTGCCGGGTCAGACAGAAGCACAGATACGCAGTATTTT.

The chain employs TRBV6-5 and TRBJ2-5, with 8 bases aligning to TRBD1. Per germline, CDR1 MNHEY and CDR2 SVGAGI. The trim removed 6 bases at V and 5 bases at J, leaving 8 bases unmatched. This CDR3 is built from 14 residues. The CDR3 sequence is CASSSGTGGETQYF. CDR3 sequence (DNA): TGTGCCAGCAGCTCCGGGACAGGAGGGGAGACCCAGTACTTC.

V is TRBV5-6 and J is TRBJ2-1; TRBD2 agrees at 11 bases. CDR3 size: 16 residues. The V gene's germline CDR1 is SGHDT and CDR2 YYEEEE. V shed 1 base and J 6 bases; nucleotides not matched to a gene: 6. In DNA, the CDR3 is TGTGCCAGCAGCTTGAGGATAGCGGGAGGGCTCAATGAGCAGTTCTTC. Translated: CASSLRIAGGLNEQFF.

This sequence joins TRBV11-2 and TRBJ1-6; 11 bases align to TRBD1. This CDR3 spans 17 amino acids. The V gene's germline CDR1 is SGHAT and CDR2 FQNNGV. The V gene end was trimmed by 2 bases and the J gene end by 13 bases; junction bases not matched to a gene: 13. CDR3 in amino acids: CASSLIGTGGVGWPLHF. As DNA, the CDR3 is TGTGCCAGCAGCTTAATAGGGACAGGGGGGGTCGGTTGGCCCCTCCACTTT.

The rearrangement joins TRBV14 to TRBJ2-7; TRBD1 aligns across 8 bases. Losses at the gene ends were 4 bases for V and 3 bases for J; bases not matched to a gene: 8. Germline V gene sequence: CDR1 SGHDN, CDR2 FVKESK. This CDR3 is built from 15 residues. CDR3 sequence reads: CASSPTGTGLYEQYF. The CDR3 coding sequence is TGTGCCAGCAGCCCAACCGGGACAGGACTCTACGAGCAGTACTTC. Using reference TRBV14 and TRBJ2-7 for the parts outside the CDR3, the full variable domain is EAGVTQFPSHSVIEKGQTVTLRCDPISGHDNLYWYRRVMGKEIKFLLHFVKESKQDESGMPNNRFLAERTGGTYSTLKVQPAELEDSGVYFCASSPTGTGLYEQYFGPGTRLTVT.

The CDR3 nucleotides are TGCGCCAGCGAAGTAAGTGTGGGAGGCTATCACTACGAGCAGTACGTC. Translated, it gives CASEVSVGGYHYEQYV. This chain connects TRBV10-2 to TRBJ2-7; D possibly corresponds to TRBD2 (6 bases). The CDR3 consists of 16 residues. Germline V gene sequence: CDR1 WSHSY, CDR2 SAAADI. The V end was cut by 8 bases, the J end by 3 bases, with 23 bases between.

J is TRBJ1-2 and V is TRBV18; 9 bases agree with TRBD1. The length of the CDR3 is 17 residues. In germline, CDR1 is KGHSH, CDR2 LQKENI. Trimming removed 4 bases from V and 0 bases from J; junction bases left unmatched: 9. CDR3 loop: CASSLIYRDRANYGYTF. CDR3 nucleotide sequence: TGTGCCAGCTCACTTATTTACCGGGACAGGGCTAACTATGGCTACACCTTC.

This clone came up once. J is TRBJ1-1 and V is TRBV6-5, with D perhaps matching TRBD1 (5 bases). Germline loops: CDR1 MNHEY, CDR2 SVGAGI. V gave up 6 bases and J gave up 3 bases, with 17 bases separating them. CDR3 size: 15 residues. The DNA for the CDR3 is TGTGCCAGCAGCCATCCGTTGCGGGGGGACACTGAAGCTTTCTTT. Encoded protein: CASSHPLRGDTEAFF.

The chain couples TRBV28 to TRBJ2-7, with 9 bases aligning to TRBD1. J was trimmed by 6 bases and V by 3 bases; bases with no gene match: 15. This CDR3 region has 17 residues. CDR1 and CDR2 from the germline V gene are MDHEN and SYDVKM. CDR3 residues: CASSFHYRDRARSEQYF. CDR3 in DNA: TGTGCCAGCAGTTTCCACTATCGGGACAGGGCCCGAAGCGAGCAGTACTTC.

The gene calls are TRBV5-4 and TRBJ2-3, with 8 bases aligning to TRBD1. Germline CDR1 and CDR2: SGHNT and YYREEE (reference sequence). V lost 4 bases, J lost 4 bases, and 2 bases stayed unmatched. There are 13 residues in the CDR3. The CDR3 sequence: CASSTGQADTQYF. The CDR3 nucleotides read TGTGCCAGCAGCACGGGACAGGCAGATACGCAGTATTTT. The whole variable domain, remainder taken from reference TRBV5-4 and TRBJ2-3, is ETGVTQSPTHLIKTRGQQVTLRCSSQSGHNTVSWYQQALGQGPQFIFQYYREEENGRGNFPPRFSGLQFPNYSSELNVNALELDDSALYLCASSTGQADTQYFGPGTRLTVL.

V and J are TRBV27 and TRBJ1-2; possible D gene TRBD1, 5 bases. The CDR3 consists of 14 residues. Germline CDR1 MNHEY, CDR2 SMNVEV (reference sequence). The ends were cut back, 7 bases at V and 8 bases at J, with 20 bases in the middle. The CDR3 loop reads CASNLMDGGEGYTF. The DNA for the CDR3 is TGTGCCAGCAACCTAATGGACGGGGGAGAAGGCTACACCTTC.

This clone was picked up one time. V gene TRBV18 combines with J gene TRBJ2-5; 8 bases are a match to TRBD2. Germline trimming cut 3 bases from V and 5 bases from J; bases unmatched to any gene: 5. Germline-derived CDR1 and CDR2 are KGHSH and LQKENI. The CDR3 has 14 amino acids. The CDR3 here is CASSPILAEETQYF. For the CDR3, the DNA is TGTGCCAGCTCACCTATACTAGCGGAGGAGACCCAGTACTTC.

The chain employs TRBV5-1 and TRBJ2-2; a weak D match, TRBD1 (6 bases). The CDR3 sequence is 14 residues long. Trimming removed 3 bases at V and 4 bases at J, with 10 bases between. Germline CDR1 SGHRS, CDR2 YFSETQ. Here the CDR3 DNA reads TGCGCCAGCAGCTCAACAGGGAGCACCGGGGAGCTGTTTTTT. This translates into CASSSTGSTGELFF.

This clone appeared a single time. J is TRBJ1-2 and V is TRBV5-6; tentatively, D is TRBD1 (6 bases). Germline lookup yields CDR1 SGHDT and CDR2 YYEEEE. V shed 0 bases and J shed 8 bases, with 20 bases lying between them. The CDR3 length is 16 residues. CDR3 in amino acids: CASSLGTGKFRGGYTF. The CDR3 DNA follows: TGTGCCAGCAGCTTGGGAACCGGGAAATTCAGGGGAGGCTACACCTTC.

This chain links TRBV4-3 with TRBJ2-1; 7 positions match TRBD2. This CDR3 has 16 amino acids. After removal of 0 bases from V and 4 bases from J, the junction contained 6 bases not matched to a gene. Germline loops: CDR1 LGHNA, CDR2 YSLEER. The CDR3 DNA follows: TGCGCCAGCAGCCAAGAAGAGGCTAGCGGATACAATGAGCAGTTCTTC. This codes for CASSQEEASGYNEQFF.

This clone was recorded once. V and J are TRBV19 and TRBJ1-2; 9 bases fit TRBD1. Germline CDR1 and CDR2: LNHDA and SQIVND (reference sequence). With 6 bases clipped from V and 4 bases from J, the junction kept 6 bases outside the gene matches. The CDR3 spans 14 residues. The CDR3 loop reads CASSTGGAGYGYTF. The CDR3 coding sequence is TGTGCCAGTAGCACAGGGGGCGCCGGCTATGGCTACACCTTC.

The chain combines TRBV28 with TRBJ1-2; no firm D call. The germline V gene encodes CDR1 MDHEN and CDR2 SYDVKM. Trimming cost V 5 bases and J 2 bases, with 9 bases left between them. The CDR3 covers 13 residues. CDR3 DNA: TGTGCCAGCAGTCCCCCTAGAAACTATGGCTACACCTTC. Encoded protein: CASSPPRNYGYTF.